Each of the 30 T cell receptor beta chains below was sequenced from the same sample in a study of OX40 agonist ivuxolimab in advanced cancers. Repertoires were generated with immunoSEQ multiplex PCR, while TCRdb's copy carries only in-frame clones and drops some. The table lists about 36,000 clones, around 73% of them singletons. The specimen was CD4+ or CD8+ T cells sorted from blood, collected in a trial of the OX40 agonist ivuxolimab. The receptors derive from an adult with an advanced solid tumor such as melanoma, head and neck, liver or kidney cancer.

The CDR3: CASSPGQGGYSNQPQHF. For the CDR3, the DNA is TGTGCCAGCAGCCCGGGACAGGGGGGATATAGCAATCAGCCCCAGCATTTT. The chain combines TRBV2 with TRBJ1-5; 11 bases are a match to TRBD1. The CDR3 covers 17 residues. Germline V gene sequence: CDR1 SNHLY, CDR2 FYNNEI. V shed 6 bases, J shed 0 bases, and the junction held 7 bases outside the gene matches.

The gene calls are TRBV28 and TRBJ1-1; D remains ambiguous. In germline, CDR1 is MDHEN, CDR2 SYDVKM. Trimming took 6 bases from V and 1 from J, leaving 15 bases between them. The CDR3 loop spans 15 amino acids. This chain's CDR3 is CASSPFSDKNTEAFF. CDR3 in DNA: TGTGCCAGCAGCCCGTTTAGCGATAAGAACACTGAAGCTTTCTTT.

This rearrangement joins TRBV5-6 to TRBJ1-2, with TRBD1 identical over 8 bases. V lost 4 bases and J lost 1; bases outside the gene matches: 12. The V gene's germline CDR1 is SGHDT and CDR2 YYEEEE. The CDR3 consists of 17 residues. The CDR3 spells CASSLRGTGDYNYGYTF. DNA for the CDR3: TGTGCCAGCAGCCTCCGCGGGACAGGAGATTATAACTATGGCTACACCTTC.

The chain is built from TRBV29-1 and TRBJ2-2; D is unclear. Germline values: CDR1 SQVTM, CDR2 ANQGSEA. V was cut by 6 bases and J by 5 bases, with 10 bases left in between. There are 12 residues in the CDR3. CDR3 region: CSVLRGTGELFF. The CDR3 DNA reads TGCAGCGTCCTCAGAGGAACCGGGGAGCTGTTTTTT.

The chain links TRBV5-6 to TRBJ2-7, with TRBD2 matching over 10 bases. Trimming cost V 4 bases and J 5 bases; bases outside gene matches: 9. The CDR3 totals 15 residues. The germline V gene has CDR1 SGHDT and CDR2 YYEEEE. CDR3 bases: TGTGCCAGCAGCCCAGGGACTAGCGAATACCACGAGCAGTACTTC. Its protein is CASSPGTSEYHEQYF. Full variable domain (outside the CDR3, taken from reference TRBV5-6 and TRBJ2-7): DAGVTQSPTHLIKTRGQQVTLRCSPKSGHDTVSWYQQALGQGPQFIFQYYEEEERQRGNFPDRFSGHQFPNYSSELNVNALLLGDSALYLCASSPGTSEYHEQYFGPGTRLTVT.

The V call is TRBV7-2, the J call TRBJ1-5; TRBD1 matches 10 bases. Germline CDR1 is SGHTA and CDR2 is FQGNSA. V shed 4 bases and J 7 bases; nucleotides not matched to a gene: 1. The CDR3 has 13 residues. CDR3 amino acids: CASSSDRGQPQHF. CDR3 nucleotide sequence: TGTGCCAGCAGCTCGGACAGGGGGCAGCCCCAGCATTTT.

Written as DNA, the CDR3 is TGTGCCAGCAGCGGTCAGAGGGGGAACACTGAAGCTTTCTTT. The encoded protein is CASSGQRGNTEAFF. The J gene is TRBJ1-1, the V gene TRBV7-8; TRBD1 might be the D (5 bases). Trimming stripped 5 bases from V and 1 base from J, with 11 bases between. Germline CDR1 reads SGHVS; CDR2 reads FQNEAQ. This CDR3 comprises 14 residues.

In its sample, this clone was seen a few times. The V and J genes are TRBV14 and TRBJ2-1; the D gene is possibly TRBD2 (5 bases). This CDR3 is 15 amino acids long. V lost 0 bases and J lost 8, with 14 bases in between. Looked up from germline, CDR1 is SGHDN and CDR2 is FVKESK. CDR3 sequence reads: CASSQDSVDLDEQFF. The CDR3 DNA reads TGTGCCAGCAGCCAAGATAGCGTAGATTTGGATGAGCAGTTCTTC.

The chain employs TRBV29-1 and TRBJ2-1, with 9 bases fitting TRBD2. The CDR3 sequence is 15 residues long. Per germline, CDR1 SQVTM and CDR2 ANQGSEA. V dropped 2 bases and J dropped 5; count of bases not matched to a gene: 7. CDR3 nucleotide sequence: TGCAGCGTTGAACCGCTCGCGGGAGGGAACAATGAGCAGTTCTTC. It translates to CSVEPLAGGNNEQFF.

The chain has TRBV4-2 and TRBJ2-4; 8 bases line up with TRBD2. This CDR3 comprises 17 residues. Germline-derived CDR1 and CDR2 are LGHNA and YNFKEQ. The V gene end was trimmed by 4 bases and the J gene end by 1 base; junction bases not matched to a gene: 9. CDR3 amino acids: CASSLTRGGPAKNIQYF. CDR3 nucleotides: TGTGCCAGCAGCCTCACCCGGGGGGGGCCGGCCAAAAACATTCAGTACTTC.

The chain combines TRBV5-6 with TRBJ1-5; D remains ambiguous. Trimming removed 0 bases from V and 2 bases from J, with 6 bases in between. The germline gives CDR1 SGHDT, CDR2 YYEEEE. This CDR3 region has 14 residues. The DNA for the CDR3 is TGTGCCAGCAGCTTGGTGGGTGGCAATCAGCCCCAGCATTTT. As protein: CASSLVGGNQPQHF. Based on the CDR3 plus reference TRBV5-6 and TRBJ1-5, the full variable domain is DAGVTQSPTHLIKTRGQQVTLRCSPKSGHDTVSWYQQALGQGPQFIFQYYEEEERQRGNFPDRFSGHQFPNYSSELNVNALLLGDSALYLCASSLVGGNQPQHFGDGTRLSIL.

This clone was counted a single time. The rearrangement joins TRBV4-2 to TRBJ2-3; 9 bases are shared with TRBD1. In germline, CDR1 is LGHNA, CDR2 YNFKEQ. The CDR3 spans 17 residues. V lost 0 bases to trimming and J lost 4 bases; unmatched junction nucleotides: 8. CDR3 in amino acids: CASSQDGGGTGPDTQYF. The CDR3 DNA reads TGTGCCAGCAGCCAAGATGGGGGAGGGACAGGGCCAGATACGCAGTATTTT.

This clone was recorded a few times. The chain recombines TRBV10-2 with TRBJ2-7; D may correspond to TRBD1 or TRBD2 (5 bases each). V was trimmed by 6 bases and J by 3 bases, leaving 21 bases between them. Germline CDR1 reads WSHSY; CDR2 reads SAAADI. This CDR3 contains 16 residues. DNA of the CDR3: TGCGCCAGCAGGGGGGTCACCCCGGGAAAGGGCTACGAGCAGTACTTC. Translated, it gives CASRGVTPGKGYEQYF.

The chain joins TRBV11-2 to TRBJ1-1, with D perhaps matching TRBD1 (6 bases). The CDR3 spans 11 residues. Germline V gene lookup returns CDR1 SGHAT and CDR2 FQNNGV. Trimming removed 8 bases from V and 5 bases from J, with 9 bases in between. CDR3 bases: TGTGCCAGCCTCAGGGGTACTGAAGCTTTCTTT. Its translation: CASLRGTEAFF. The whole variable domain, remainder taken from reference TRBV11-2 and TRBJ1-1, is EAGVAQSPRYKIIEKRQSVAFWCNPISGHATLYWYQQILGQGPKLLIQFQNNGVVDDSQLPKDRFSAERLKGVDSTLKIQPAKLEDSAVYLCASLRGTEAFFGQGTRLTVV.

The gene calls are TRBV7-9 and TRBJ2-5; 7 bases are shared with TRBD1. With 0 bases clipped from V and 5 bases from J, the junction kept 6 bases outside the gene matches. Germline CDR1 reads SEHNR; CDR2 reads FQNEAQ (reference sequence). The CDR3 has 15 residues. The DNA of the CDR3 is TGTGCCAGCAGCTTAGCAGTGACAGGGAGCGAGACCCAGTACTTC. Its translation is CASSLAVTGSETQYF.

The V gene is TRBV6-1, the J gene TRBJ1-6, with TRBD1 identical over 7 bases. Germline V gene data show CDR1 as MNHNS and CDR2 as SASEGT. CDR3 length: 14 residues. Germline trimming cut 5 bases from V and 7 bases from J; bases unmatched to any gene: 5. This chain's CDR3 is CASSPGTDNSPLHF. As DNA, the CDR3 is TGTGCCAGCAGTCCGGGGACAGACAATTCACCCCTCCACTTT.

This clone was seen just once. The V call is TRBV10-3, the J call TRBJ2-7; TRBD2 matches at 10 bases. The CDR3 has 16 amino acids. CDR1 is ENHRY, CDR2 SYGVKD, per germline. With 3 bases clipped from V and 3 bases from J, the junction kept 8 bases outside the gene matches. In DNA, the CDR3 is TGTGCCATCAGTGAAATAGCGGGAGGATCCAGCTACGAGCAGTACTTC. Translating gives CAISEIAGGSSYEQYF.

This clone was seen once. The chain joins TRBV2 to TRBJ2-5, with D possibly being TRBD2 (5 bases). The CDR3 is 15 amino acids. With 8 bases removed from V and 5 bases from J, the gap between germline ends came to 21 bases. CDR1 is SNHLY, CDR2 FYNNEI, per germline. CDR3 sequence reads: CASGPGGGLGETQYF. The CDR3 nucleotides read TGTGCCAGCGGGCCGGGTGGAGGCCTCGGGGAGACCCAGTACTTC.

The rearrangement joins TRBV5-1 to TRBJ2-2, with 8 bases aligning to TRBD1. The germline V gene has CDR1 SGHRS and CDR2 YFSETQ. The length of the CDR3 is 14 residues. J gave up 6 bases and V 8 bases, and 9 bases lay outside the gene matches. The CDR3, as DNA: TGCGCCAGTAGACAGGGGACGGAGGCCGGGGAGCTGTTTTTT. This sequence encodes CASRQGTEAGELFF.

V is TRBV11-1 and J is TRBJ2-7; D is uncertain. Trimming left V 1 base short and J 1 base short, with 8 bases between. The CDR3 contains 14 residues. The germline V gene has CDR1 SGHAT and CDR2 FQDESV (reference sequence). This chain's CDR3 is CASSLGPTSYEQYF. CDR3 coding DNA: TGTGCCAGCAGCTTAGGACCGACTTCCTACGAGCAGTACTTC.

This sequence joins TRBV19 and TRBJ2-2; D is unclear. V lost 3 bases and J lost 5, with 13 bases in between. The CDR3 has 15 residues. The germline V gene has CDR1 LNHDA and CDR2 SQIVND (reference sequence). In nucleotides, the CDR3 is TGTGCCAGTAGTATTGGGCACCTCGGGACCGGGGAGCTGTTTTTT. It encodes CASSIGHLGTGELFF.

The CDR3 DNA follows: TGTGCCAGCAGCTACCGGGGGCTGGACAATGAGCAGTTCTTC. It is translated as CASSYRGLDNEQFF. The rearrangement uses TRBV11-1 and TRBJ2-1, with D possibly being TRBD1 or TRBD2 (6 bases each). Germline V CDR1 and CDR2: SGHAT, FQDESV (reference sequence). The CDR3 covers 14 residues. Trimming removed 4 bases from V and 5 bases from J, with 12 bases in between.

The genes are TRBV19 and TRBJ2-3; 8 nucleotides agree with TRBD1. Trimming cost V 4 bases and J 4 bases; bases outside gene matches: 4. This CDR3 is 14 amino acids long. Germline CDR1 is LNHDA and CDR2 is SQIVND (reference sequence). DNA of the CDR3: TGTGCCAGTAGTACAGGGGGCGGGGCAGATACGCAGTATTTT. It codes for CASSTGGGADTQYF.

This chain links TRBV27 with TRBJ2-1; 7 positions match TRBD2. Germline values: CDR1 MNHEY, CDR2 SMNVEV (reference sequence). The CDR3 loop spans 14 amino acids. Trimming at V came to 6 bases and at J to 2 bases, leaving 4 bases not matched to a gene. For the CDR3, the DNA is TGTGCCAGCAGACACCGGGGGGCCTACAATGAGCAGTTCTTC. Its protein is CASRHRGAYNEQFF.

The chain combines TRBV9 with TRBJ1-5; tentative D call: TRBD1 (6 bases). This CDR3 region has 14 residues. From germline, CDR1 is SGDLS and CDR2 YYNGEE. The V and J ends lost 4 bases and 3 bases respectively, with 11 bases between them. The CDR3 DNA reads as TGTGCCAGCAGCCCCACAGGGACCAATCAGCCCCAGCATTTT. Its protein is CASSPTGTNQPQHF.

The sample holds one count of this clone. The chain carries TRBV12-5 and TRBJ1-1; D call uncertain. The V and J ends lost 2 bases and 6 bases respectively, with 19 bases between them. The V gene's germline CDR1 is LGHNT and CDR2 FRNRAP. The CDR3 covers 16 residues. CDR3 nucleotides: TGTGCTAGTGGTTTGCTTGGGAGCCCAGGTACCGCTGAAGCTTTCTTT. It specifies CASGLLGSPGTAEAFF. The entire variable domain, with the rest obtained from reference TRBV12-5 and TRBJ1-1, is as follows: DARVTQTPRHKVTEMGQEVTMRCQPILGHNTVFWYRQTMMQGLELLAYFRNRAPLDDSGMPKDRFSAEMPDATLATLKIQPSEPRDSAVYFCASGLLGSPGTAEAFFGQGTRLTVV.

This clone was seen more than once but under ten times. The V and J genes are TRBV5-1 and TRBJ2-1; D may correspond to TRBD1 or TRBD2 (5 bases each). The CDR3 has 15 residues. V lost 4 bases and J lost 6, with 17 bases in between. CDR1 is SGHRS and CDR2 is YFSETQ in the germline V gene. The CDR3 nucleotides are TGCGCCAGCAGCATAGGGGACCTGCCAGGCAATGAGCAGTTCTTC. Its protein product is CASSIGDLPGNEQFF.

In nucleotides, the CDR3 is TGCGCCAGCAGTCCGACTAGCGGGAGTGCCGGGGAGCTGTTTTTT. Translated: CASSPTSGSAGELFF. The gene calls are TRBV10-2 and TRBJ2-2; TRBD2 matches at 12 bases. This CDR3 spans 15 amino acids. V was pared by 5 bases and J by 6 bases, with 4 bases of the junction left unmatched. Per germline, CDR1 WSHSY and CDR2 SAAADI.

The rearrangement uses TRBV6-5 and TRBJ2-5, with 10 bases that match TRBD1. Germline CDR1 MNHEY, CDR2 SVGAGI. The CDR3 consists of 13 residues. Trimming at V came to 6 bases and at J to 7 bases, leaving 5 bases not matched to a gene. The CDR3 region has the DNA TGTGCCAGCAGCCGGGACAGGGGAGGGACCCAGTACTTC. This translates into CASSRDRGGTQYF.

The rearrangement uses TRBV5-6 and TRBJ2-5; TRBD2 is a possible D gene (7 bases). Germline-derived CDR1 and CDR2 are SGHDT and YYEEEE. The CDR3 covers 14 residues. Trimming removed 4 bases from V and 3 bases from J, with 13 bases in between. The CDR3 spells CASSPKGGEETQYF. In DNA form, the CDR3 reads TGTGCCAGCAGCCCCAAGGGGGGGGAAGAGACCCAGTACTTC.